One sample yielded the 24 T cell receptor beta chains listed below, sequenced in a study of regulatory T cells in long-lasting Graves disease. Investigators prepared the TCR beta libraries by applying iRepertoire HTBI primers and Arm-PCR of CDR3 regions. TCRdb re-derived calls from the multiplex PCR reads in MiXCR, one entry per CDR3 protein. The table has about 620,000 distinct CDR3 sequences, around 17% seen once; the top ten hold 18%. Sample time point: newly diagnosed GD, antithyroid drugs for less than 3 months. Following extraction of RNA from PBMCs, that RNA was used to make the TCR library. These data were also reused for a study on T cells in Graves' hyperthyroidism and ophthalmopathy.

Sequences were derived from peripheral blood mononuclear cells (PBMCs), sampled at new diagnosis, from a patient treated with antithyroid drugs. The receptors shown here come from a woman in her twenties or thirties with Graves disease.

This clonotype was detected ten times or more. The chain employs TRBV11-2 and TRBJ2-3, with no clear D. The germline CDR1 and CDR2 sequences are SGHAT and FQNNGV. The CDR3 length is 13 residues. Trimming removed 0 bases at V and 6 bases at J, with 7 bases between. Written as DNA, the CDR3 is TGTGCCAGCAGCTTAGATCGAGTGGATACGCAGTATTTT. Amino acid sequence: CASSLDRVDTQYF.

This clonotype has a count of ten or more. The V gene is TRBV29-1, the J gene TRBJ2-3, with D unresolved. The CDR3 length is 12 residues. From germline, CDR1 is SQVTM and CDR2 ANQGSEA. With 4 bases removed from V and 0 bases from J, the gap between germline ends came to 5 bases. Written as DNA, the CDR3 is TGCAGCGTTGTGCCCAGCACAGATACGCAGTATTTT. This sequence encodes CSVVPSTDTQYF.

This clonotype turned up a few times. The chain employs TRBV5-1 and TRBJ2-7; tentative D call: TRBD2 (5 bases). The CDR3 spans 13 residues. In germline, CDR1 is SGHRS, CDR2 YFSETQ. Between the trimmed V and J ends, which lost 5 bases and 2 bases, there was a span of 11 bases. CDR3 amino acids: CASRRGPTYEQYF. In DNA form, the CDR3 reads TGCGCCAGCAGGCGAGGGCCCACCTACGAGCAGTACTTC.

This clonotype was seen only a few times. The chain links TRBV28 to TRBJ1-4; D may be TRBD1 (5 bases). The CDR3 contains 13 residues. The V gene lost 3 bases and the J gene lost 6 bases, with 8 bases spanning the gap. Germline CDR1 is MDHEN and CDR2 is SYDVKM. CDR3 coding DNA: TGTGCCAGCAGTTTGACAGAAGATGAAAAACTGTTTTTT. This codes for CASSLTEDEKLFF.

Concerning this clonotype itself: At one end, the junction sequence differs from germline, possibly due to a read error. CDR3 sequence reads: CVSSLGRQINYGYTF. The CDR3, as DNA: TGTGTCAGCAGCTTAGGGCGGCAGATTAACTATGGCTACACCTTC. This chain links TRBV7-9 with TRBJ1-2, with D uncertain. The CDR3 consists of 15 residues. The germline V gene encodes CDR1 SEHNR and CDR2 FQNEAQ (reference sequence).

Comment on this clonotype: This sequence may be a read error, since a much larger clone differs from it by one base. This sequence joins TRBV3-1 and TRBJ1-5, with a possible D match to TRBD1 (6 bases). The V gene's germline CDR1 is LGHDT and CDR2 YNNKEL (reference sequence). The ends were cut back, 3 bases at V and 5 bases at J, with 14 bases in the middle. CDR3 length: 15 amino acids. In DNA, the CDR3 is TGTGCCAGCAGCCAGCAGACAGGAGTCCATCAGCCCCAGCATTTT. Protein sequence: CASSQQTGVHQPQHF.

This rearrangement joins TRBV25-1 to TRBJ1-4; a weak D match, TRBD1 (5 bases). In germline, CDR1 is MGHDK, CDR2 SYGVNS. V was clipped by 5 bases and J by 4 bases, with 14 bases between them. The CDR3 has 15 residues. As DNA, the CDR3 is TGTGCCAGCAGTAAGAGGGGCGAGGGTAATGAAAAACTGTTTTTT. Residues: CASSKRGEGNEKLFF.

This clonotype was found many times. The CDR3 DNA follows: TGTGCCAGCAGCGCTCGTAGGCTAGCGGACTACAATGAGCAGTTCTTC. Translation: CASSARRLADYNEQFF. The chain is built from TRBV7-8 and TRBJ2-1, with 7 positions matching TRBD2. The germline V gene encodes CDR1 SGHVS and CDR2 FQNEAQ. J gave up 3 bases and V 5 bases, and 10 bases lay outside the gene matches. The CDR3 is 16 residues long.

The chain uses TRBV25-1 and TRBJ1-4; a possible D gene is TRBD1 (6 bases). The germline gives CDR1 MGHDK, CDR2 SYGVNS. The V end was cut by 8 bases, the J end by 3 bases, with 10 bases between. This CDR3 has 13 residues. The CDR3: CASRDISNEKLFF. DNA of the CDR3: TGTGCCAGCCGGGACATCTCTAATGAAAAACTGTTTTTT. Supplemented by reference TRBV25-1 and TRBJ1-4, the full variable domain reads EADIYQTPRYLVIGTGKKITLECSQTMGHDKMYWYQQDPGMELHLIHYSYGVNSTEKGDLSSESTVSRIRTEHFPLTLESARPSHTSQYLCASRDISNEKLFFGSGTQLSVL.

The J gene is TRBJ1-5, the V gene TRBV5-8; D is undetermined. V was pared by 5 bases and J by 2 bases, with 14 bases between. CDR3 length: 15 amino acids. Looked up from germline, CDR1 is SGHTS and CDR2 is YDEGEE. In DNA, the CDR3 is TGTGCCAGCAGGGACCGGGCCGGCGGCAATCAGCCCCAGCATTTT. This translates into CASRDRAGGNQPQHF.

This clonotype was seen more than once but under ten times. The chain couples TRBV29-1 to TRBJ1-2, with D unresolved. The germline gives CDR1 SQVTM, CDR2 ANQGSEA. The germline V and J ends were trimmed by 2 bases and 3 bases, with 4 bases remaining between them. The CDR3 extends over 11 amino acids. CDR3 region: CSVETYYGYTF. CDR3 DNA: TGCAGCGTTGAAACCTACTATGGCTACACCTTC.

This clonotype was seen a few times. The rearrangement uses TRBV30 and TRBJ1-4; D might be TRBD1 (5 bases). Per germline, CDR1 GTSNPN and CDR2 SVGIG (reference sequence). V lost 2 bases and J 8 bases, leaving 15 bases between the germline ends. The CDR3 runs to 14 residues. CDR3 nucleotide sequence: TGTGCCTGGAGTTTTCAGGGTTCGGGCGAAAAACTGTTTTTT. Amino acids: CAWSFQGSGEKLFF.

V and J are TRBV9 and TRBJ2-7, with 10 bases identical to TRBD2. Germline CDR1 and CDR2: SGDLS and YYNGEE. The CDR3 totals 18 residues. V was clipped by 0 bases and J by 1 base; unmatched bases: 10. CDR3 sequence reads: CASSVGASGRYLSYEQYF. The CDR3 bases are TGTGCCAGCAGCGTAGGCGCTAGCGGGAGATACCTTTCCTACGAGCAGTACTTC. Drawing the rest from reference TRBV9 and TRBJ2-7, the complete variable domain is DSGVTQTPKHLITATGQRVTLRCSPRSGDLSVYWYQQSLDQGLQFLIQYYNGEERAKGNILERFSAQQFPDLHSELNLSSLELGDSALYFCASSVGASGRYLSYEQYFGPGTRLTVT.

This clonotype was observed a few times. This chain joins TRBV6-2 or TRBV6-3 and TRBJ2-3, with 10 bases fitting TRBD1. The CDR3 consists of 18 residues. V trimming: 0 bases; J trimming: 2 bases; junction bases outside the gene matches: 8. Per germline, CDR1 MNHEY and CDR2 SVGEGT. CDR3 DNA sequence: TGTGCCAGCAGTTACTCGATGATCGGGACAGGGGTCACAGATACGCAGTATTTT. Its translation is CASSYSMIGTGVTDTQYF.

The chain recombines TRBV2 with TRBJ2-1, with a possible D match to TRBD1 (5 bases). The germline CDR1 and CDR2 sequences are SNHLY and FYNNEI. Trimming cost V 8 bases and J 3 bases, with 17 bases left between them. The CDR3 length is 15 residues. CDR3 region: CASSAGRELYNEQFF. The CDR3 DNA follows: TGTGCCAGCTCGGCCGGCAGGGAACTCTACAATGAGCAGTTCTTC.

With regard to this clonotype: A much larger clone is a single base away; this may be a read error. The CDR3 carries no conserved terminal phenylalanine or tryptophan, so it likely arises from a read error. V usage is TRBV19 and J usage is TRBJ1-1; D is ambiguous. CDR1 and CDR2 from the germline V gene are LNHDA and SQIVND (reference sequence). CDR3 length equals 16 residues. Between the trimmed V and J ends, which lost 3 bases and 3 bases, there was a span of 17 bases. The DNA for the CDR3 is TGTGCCAGTAGTATGGTCAGTCCAGGACGGGACACTGAAGCTTTCCTT. Translation gives CASSMVSPGRDTEAFL.

As concerns this clonotype: A much bigger clone sits one base away, suggesting this may be a read error. Lacking the conserved final phenylalanine or tryptophan, this CDR3 likely reflects a read error. The chain carries TRBV5-1 and TRBJ2-7; D tentatively fits TRBD1 or TRBD2 (5 bases each). Trimming pared 5 bases from V and 5 bases from J, leaving 23 bases between. Germline V lookup: CDR1 SGHRS, CDR2 YFSETQ. This CDR3 is 16 amino acids long. As DNA, the CDR3 is TGCGCCAGCAGACATACCGGGACCGCGTTAATCAACGAGCAGTACCTC. Encoded protein: CASRHTGTALINEQYL.

The J gene is TRBJ1-1, the V gene TRBV6-1; D gene unclear. The CDR3 is 15 residues long. V was pared by 3 bases and J by 1 base, with 12 bases between. CDR1 MNHNS and CDR2 SASEGT come from the germline V gene. The CDR3 DNA reads as TGTGCCAGCAGTGATCTAGAACGGGCGAACACTGAAGCTTTCTTT. Translating it yields CASSDLERANTEAFF.

CDR3 in amino acids: CASSITSGVSHEQYF. CDR3 DNA sequence: TGTGCCAGCAGCATAACTAGCGGGGTATCCCACGAGCAGTACTTC. The chain recombines TRBV11-2 with TRBJ2-7; TRBD2 agrees at 10 bases. Germline V CDR1 and CDR2: SGHAT, FQNNGV. The CDR3 totals 15 residues. The junction had 9 bases not matched to a gene; V was cut back by 5 bases and J by 5 bases.

Ten or more counts support this clonotype. The chain joins TRBV6-5 to TRBJ1-5; D is ambiguous. V lost 4 bases and J 6 bases, leaving 16 bases between the germline ends. In germline, CDR1 is MNHEY, CDR2 SVGAGI. The CDR3 spans 15 residues. The CDR3 nucleotides read TGTGCCAGCAGTTGGGGAATAGAGTCGCTTCAGCCCCAGCATTTT. Its protein product is CASSWGIESLQPQHF.

This chain joins TRBV28 and TRBJ2-7; 11 bases are a match to TRBD1. The CDR3 sequence is 16 residues long. V lost 7 bases and J lost 4; bases outside the gene matches: 12. CDR1 is MDHEN, CDR2 SYDVKM, per germline. For the CDR3, the DNA is TGTGCCAGCATCCAAGGCCTGGGACAGGGGGTATACGAGCAGTACTTC. Translated, it gives CASIQGLGQGVYEQYF.

This clonotype was counted at least ten times. The chain is built from TRBV28 and TRBJ2-5, with a weak D call TRBD1 (6 bases). V shed 8 bases and J shed 2 bases, with 18 bases lying between them. Germline V gene lookup returns CDR1 MDHEN and CDR2 SYDVKM. The CDR3 runs to 15 residues. CDR3 residues: CASGSPTTGQETQYF. The CDR3 nucleotides read TGTGCCAGCGGTTCCCCTACGACAGGTCAAGAGACCCAGTACTTC.

With regard to this clonotype: This may be a read error: a much more frequent sequence differs by one nucleotide. The chain couples TRBV28 to TRBJ2-7, with D possibly called TRBD1 or TRBD2 (6 bases each). The ends were cut back, 8 bases at V and 3 bases at J, with 17 bases in the middle. Germline loops: CDR1 MDHEN, CDR2 SYDVKM. CDR3 size: 14 residues. The CDR3 DNA sequence: TGTGCCAGCGACATAGCCGAGGGGGGCTACGAGCAGTACTTC. As protein: CASDIAEGGYEQYF.

This rearrangement joins TRBV6-9 to TRBJ2-7; D ambiguous. This CDR3 region has 15 residues. In germline, CDR1 is MNHGY, CDR2 SVAAGI. Trimming took off 8 bases at V and 3 bases at J, with 20 bases between the two ends. The CDR3 DNA reads as TGTGCCAGCCGTTTGAAAATTGACCGCGGCTACGAGCAGTACTTC. Its translation: CASRLKIDRGYEQYF.